The 26 T cell receptor beta chains below were found in one sample sequenced in a study of T cells in Graves' hyperthyroidism and ophthalmopathy. The source material, RNA transcripts, was used to amplify TCR beta CDR3 regions. HTBI primers drove first-round RT-PCR of the TCR CDR3. One entry per CDR3 protein results from TCRdb running MiXCR on the multiplex PCR reads. The profile shows about 400,000 distinct CDR3 sequences, roughly 13% of them singletons. The material sequenced was blood. These TCRs come from a man aged 50-60 years with Graves' ophthalmopathy.

This clonotype has just one count. One end of the junction does not line up with germline, which may come from a read error. This rearrangement joins TRBV2 to TRBJ1-2; D remains unclear. Germline V gives CDR1 SNHLY, CDR2 FYNNEI. The CDR3 loop spans 15 amino acids. CDR3 nucleotides: TGTGCCAGCAGGCCGGGCCGGGCCTCTAACTATGGCTGCACCTTC. Protein: CASRPGRASNYGCTF.

The CDR3: CASSLAHLAGKVLDEQYF. In nucleotides, the CDR3 is TGTGCCAGCAGCTTAGCTCATCTAGCGGGGAAAGTATTGGACGAGCAGTACTTC. The rearrangement links TRBV11-2 to TRBJ2-7, with 9 bases identical to TRBD2. The CDR3 covers 18 residues. Germline V gene data show CDR1 as SGHAT and CDR2 as FQNNGV. V lost 1 base, J lost 5 bases, and 15 bases stayed unmatched.

The chain joins TRBV7-2 to TRBJ2-1, with 11 nucleotides matching TRBD2. CDR3 length: 14 amino acids. Germline trimming cut 9 bases from V and 5 bases from J; bases unmatched to any gene: 6. The germline V gene encodes CDR1 SGHTA and CDR2 FQGNSA. CDR3 protein: CARIGTSGNNEQFF. DNA for the CDR3: TGTGCCAGGATCGGGACTAGCGGCAACAATGAGCAGTTCTTC.

This clonotype was recorded many times. The chain couples TRBV5-1 to TRBJ2-1, with unresolved D. The CDR3 length is 15 residues. From germline, CDR1 is SGHRS and CDR2 YFSETQ. Between the trimmed V and J ends, which lost 1 base and 3 bases, there was a span of 11 bases. CDR3 DNA sequence: TGCGCCAGCAGCTTGCTAGGAAAGGGCTACAATGAGCAGTTCTTC. Amino acids: CASSLLGKGYNEQFF.

This clonotype was seen repeatedly, ten times or more. The genes are TRBV7-9 and TRBJ2-2, with 7 bases fitting TRBD1. Germline V gene sequence: CDR1 SEHNR, CDR2 FQNEAQ (reference sequence). The CDR3 length is 18 residues. Trimming removed 2 bases from V and 4 bases from J; junction bases left unmatched: 13. CDR3: CASSLTKKTGDGTGELFF. The CDR3 region has the DNA TGTGCCAGCAGCTTAACTAAGAAAACAGGGGACGGCACCGGGGAGCTGTTTTTT. The variable domain in full, completed from reference TRBV7-9 and TRBJ2-2, reads DTGVSQNPRHKITKRGQNVTFRCDPISEHNRLYWYRQTLGQGPEFLTYFQNEAQLEKSRLLSDRFSAERPKGSFSTLEIQRTEQGDSAMYLCASSLTKKTGDGTGELFFGEGSRLTVL.

The chain is built from TRBV5-4 and TRBJ2-1; D unclear. There are 13 residues in the CDR3. V was trimmed by 4 bases and J by 6 bases, leaving 11 bases between them. The germline gives CDR1 SGHNT, CDR2 YYREEE (reference sequence). The CDR3 region has the DNA TGTGCCAGCAGCACATCAAGGCTCAATGAGCAGTTCTTC. Protein: CASSTSRLNEQFF.

This clonotype was counted many times. The chain uses TRBV20-1 and TRBJ2-3, with 14 bases matching TRBD2. The germline gives CDR1 DFQATT, CDR2 SNEGSKA (reference sequence). After removal of 4 bases from V and 6 bases from J, the junction contained 12 bases not matched to a gene. This CDR3 comprises 17 residues. The CDR3 DNA reads as TGCAGTGCTACCGGGACAGGGGGACTAGCGGGAGTTGATACGCAGTATTTT. This sequence encodes CSATGTGGLAGVDTQYF.

This clonotype has more than one count but fewer than ten. This chain joins TRBV6-2 or TRBV6-3 and TRBJ2-1, with 13 positions matching TRBD2. Germline V gene lookup returns CDR1 MNHEY and CDR2 SVGEGT. Unmatched junction bases numbered 9, after V lost 6 bases and J lost 10 bases. CDR3 length: 15 residues. The CDR3 DNA reads as TGTGCCAGCAGCCCCGGACTAGCGGGAGTCGCGGAGCAGTTCTTC. Amino acids: CASSPGLAGVAEQFF.

V gene TRBV12-3 or TRBV12-4 combines with J gene TRBJ2-1; the match to TRBD2 covers 13 bases. The CDR3 runs to 18 residues. Trimming cost V 6 bases and J 8 bases; bases outside gene matches: 16. The CDR3 DNA sequence: TGTGCCAGCAGCGGTTTACTTCCGGGACTAGCGGGAAGGGATGAGCAGTTCTTC. Protein sequence: CASSGLLPGLAGRDEQFF.

Only a few counts were recorded for this clonotype. This sequence joins TRBV27 and TRBJ2-7; D is perhaps TRBD1 (5 bases). The ends were cut back, 5 bases at V and 3 bases at J, with 17 bases in the middle. Germline V gives CDR1 MNHEY, CDR2 SMNVEV (reference sequence). The CDR3 loop spans 15 amino acids. The CDR3 loop is CASSPGSMEGYEQYF. DNA of the CDR3: TGTGCCAGCAGTCCAGGGTCAATGGAAGGCTACGAGCAGTACTTC.

This clonotype has ten or more counts. This chain joins TRBV2 and TRBJ2-7; D is undetermined. Germline-derived CDR1 and CDR2 are SNHLY and FYNNEI. V was pared by 5 bases and J by 3 bases, with 5 bases between. This CDR3 region has 11 residues. The CDR3 protein is CASSPGYEQYF. Here the CDR3 DNA reads TGTGCCAGCAGTCCAGGCTACGAGCAGTACTTC.

This chain uses TRBV19 with TRBJ1-2; 7 bases agree with TRBD1. Looked up from germline, CDR1 is LNHDA and CDR2 is SQIVND (reference sequence). J was trimmed by 8 bases and V by 5 bases; bases with no gene match: 5. The CDR3 totals 12 residues. CDR3 nucleotides: TGTGCCAGTAGTCCAGGGGGTCACGGCTACACCTTC. This gives the protein CASSPGGHGYTF. The whole variable domain, remainder taken from reference TRBV19 and TRBJ1-2, is DGGITQSPKYLFRKEGQNVTLSCEQNLNHDAMYWYRQDPGQGLRLIYYSQIVNDFQKGDIAEGYSVSREKKESFPLTVTSAQKNPTAFYLCASSPGGHGYTFGSGTRLTVV.

This clonotype was recorded many times. The V and J genes are TRBV6-1 and TRBJ1-1, with a tentative D call TRBD1 (5 bases). Trimming cost V 6 bases and J 8 bases, with 16 bases left between them. This CDR3 has 13 residues. Germline assignment: CDR1 MNHNS and CDR2 SASEGT. The CDR3 reads CASRGETAREAFF. The DNA for the CDR3 is TGTGCCAGCAGGGGGGAGACAGCCCGAGAAGCTTTCTTT.

This clonotype showed up just a few times. V gene TRBV24-1 combines with J gene TRBJ1-3; 7 bases are shared with TRBD1. The germline V gene has CDR1 KGHDR and CDR2 SFDVKD. Germline trimming cut 2 bases from V and 1 base from J; bases unmatched to any gene: 4. CDR3 length equals 16 residues. CDR3 in amino acids: CATSDSRQGSGNTIYF. The CDR3 nucleotides are TGTGCCACCAGTGATTCCAGACAGGGTTCTGGAAACACCATATATTTT.

This clonotype was detected only a few times. This chain links TRBV4-1 with TRBJ1-6; TRBD1 agrees at 12 bases. Germline loops: CDR1 MGHRA, CDR2 YSYEKL. V lost 4 bases, J lost 8 bases, and 6 bases stayed unmatched. The CDR3 runs 16 residues. CDR3: CASSRDRGLSDSPLHF. The CDR3 DNA is TGCGCCAGCAGCCGGGACAGGGGGCTGTCGGATTCACCCCTCCACTTT.

V is TRBV5-1 and J is TRBJ2-7, with no clear D. The CDR3 is 14 amino acids. Per germline, CDR1 SGHRS and CDR2 YFSETQ. Between the trimmed V and J ends, which lost 4 bases and 5 bases, there was a span of 16 bases. The chain's CDR3 is CASSIGSHKDEQYF. The CDR3 bases are TGCGCCAGCAGCATCGGGTCCCATAAGGACGAGCAGTACTTC.

This chain joins TRBV7-9 and TRBJ1-6, with D uncertain. The V and J ends lost 1 base and 0 bases respectively, with 7 bases between them. CDR3 length: 16 residues. Germline lookup yields CDR1 SEHNR and CDR2 FQNEAQ (reference sequence). CDR3 sequence reads: CASSLDASSYNSPLHF. CDR3 DNA sequence: TGTGCCAGCAGCTTAGATGCGAGCTCCTATAATTCACCCCTCCACTTT.

This clonotype has at least ten counts. The junction departs from germline at one end; a sequencing error may be responsible. This chain links TRBV7-2 with TRBJ2-3; 12 bases are a match to TRBD2. The CDR3 covers 14 residues. Germline V gives CDR1 SGHTA, CDR2 FQGNSA. In DNA form, the CDR3 reads TGTGCCAGCAGCCTAGCGGGAGGGATGGATACGCAGTATTTT. This gives the protein CASSLAGGMDTQYF.

This clonotype turned up a few times. The V call is TRBV7-9, the J call TRBJ2-3, with TRBD1 identical over 9 bases. The CDR3 length is 15 residues. With V trimmed by 5 bases and J by 3 bases, 6 bases remained unmatched. The germline CDR1 and CDR2 sequences are SEHNR and FQNEAQ (reference sequence). The CDR3 here is CASSPGTGKTDTQYF. CDR3 coding DNA: TGTGCCAGCAGCCCGGGGACAGGGAAAACAGATACGCAGTATTTT.

Comment on this clonotype: A read error may explain this, as a much larger clone is one base away. V and J are TRBV7-2 and TRBJ1-1; 7 bases align to TRBD1. The CDR3 contains 12 residues. Germline V gene sequence: CDR1 SGHTA, CDR2 FQGNSA. The CDR3 nucleotides read TGTGCCAGCAGCCCTAGGACAGGTGAAGATTTCTTT. Protein product: CASSPRTGEDFF.

At least ten counts were recorded for this clonotype. The chain has TRBV20-1 and TRBJ2-1; TRBD1 is a possible D gene (6 bases). Germline CDR1 is DFQATT and CDR2 is SNEGSKA (reference sequence). Deletions cut 4 bases from V and 0 bases from J, with 10 bases between. CDR3 length equals 14 residues. DNA of the CDR3: TGCAGTGCTATCGGGACAAGCTCCTACAATGAGCAGTTCTTC. Translating it yields CSAIGTSSYNEQFF.

Ten or more counts support this clonotype. This chain connects TRBV7-9 to TRBJ2-3; D is perhaps TRBD2 (5 bases). CDR3 length: 15 residues. Between the trimmed V and J ends, which lost 5 bases and 1 base, there was a span of 13 bases. Germline values: CDR1 SEHNR, CDR2 FQNEAQ (reference sequence). CDR3 bases: TGTGCCAGCAGCCCCCGGGATAGGGGCACAGATACGCAGTATTTT. This translates into CASSPRDRGTDTQYF.

This clonotype was seen ten or more times. The V and J genes are TRBV5-8 and TRBJ2-7; D unclear. Germline lookup yields CDR1 SGHTS and CDR2 YDEGEE. This CDR3 comprises 15 residues. Trimming removed 0 bases at V and 5 bases at J, with 15 bases between. This chain's CDR3 is CASSLALQLVDEQYF. The CDR3 coding sequence is TGTGCCAGCAGCTTGGCCCTACAGTTGGTAGACGAGCAGTACTTC. Based on the CDR3 plus reference TRBV5-8 and TRBJ2-7, the full variable domain is EAGVTQSPTHLIKTRGQQATLRCSPISGHTSVYWYQQALGLGLQFLLWYDEGEERNRGNFPPRFSGRQFPNYSSELNVNALELEDSALYLCASSLALQLVDEQYFGPGTRLTVT.

The rearrangement uses TRBV7-9 and TRBJ1-4; TRBD1 aligns across 8 bases. There are 17 residues in the CDR3. The V gene end was trimmed by 3 bases and the J gene end by 3 bases; junction bases not matched to a gene: 9. Germline CDR1 SEHNR, CDR2 FQNEAQ (reference sequence). CDR3 amino acids: CASSFGGTGQSNEKLFF. CDR3 nucleotide sequence: TGTGCCAGCAGCTTTGGCGGGACAGGTCAATCTAATGAAAAACTGTTTTTT. Supplemented by reference TRBV7-9 and TRBJ1-4, the full variable domain reads DTGVSQNPRHKITKRGQNVTFRCDPISEHNRLYWYRQTLGQGPEFLTYFQNEAQLEKSRLLSDRFSAERPKGSFSTLEIQRTEQGDSAMYLCASSFGGTGQSNEKLFFGSGTQLSVL.

In this sample, this clonotype turned up many times. The CDR3 region has the DNA TGTGCCAGCAGTGTGTCATTTGACGTAGAGAACACCGGGGAGCTGTTTTTT. Residues: CASSVSFDVENTGELFF. The J gene is TRBJ2-2, the V gene TRBV2; D remains ambiguous. The germline V and J ends were trimmed by 4 bases and 1 base, with 16 bases remaining between them. Germline assignment: CDR1 SNHLY and CDR2 FYNNEI. The CDR3 contains 17 residues.

This clonotype was picked up many times. This sequence joins TRBV30 and TRBJ2-3; D call uncertain. V lost 3 bases, J lost 2 bases, and 9 bases lay in between. CDR3 size: 13 residues. Germline V gene data show CDR1 as GTSNPN and CDR2 as SVGIG (reference sequence). The CDR3 sequence is CAWSGGNTDTQYF. CDR3 in DNA: TGTGCCTGGAGCGGCGGAAACACAGATACGCAGTATTTT. The whole variable domain, remainder taken from reference TRBV30 and TRBJ2-3, is SQTIHQWPATLVQPVGSPLSLECTVEGTSNPNLYWYRQAAGRGLQLLFYSVGIGQISSEVPQNLSASRPQDRQFILSSKKLLLSDSGFYLCAWSGGNTDTQYFGPGTRLTVL.